A selection of T cell receptor beta chains follows, all from one sample in a study of control samples from healthy donors and cancer patients. Using immunoSEQ multiplex PCR, the repertoire was profiled, and TCRdb retains in-frame clones only, with some absent. The profile shows tens of thousands of clones, 93% of them singletons. The sample consisted of blood. Receptors originate from a woman younger than 45 in good health. CDR3s include the opening cysteine and the closing phenylalanine or tryptophan. A D gene is named only where the DNA matches it firmly. Clone size is given for some rows only: seen once, a few or many times, or a class if the clone is expanded.

CDR3aa: CASSQDRPNTEAFF; CDR3nt: TGCGCCAGCAGCCAAGACCGGCCGAACACTGAAGCTTTCTTT; j_gene: TRBJ1-1; v_gene: TRBV4-1; abundance: .; d_gene: .
CDR3aa: CASSSSGWNTEAFF; CDR3nt: TGTGCCAGCAGCTCAAGTGGATGGAACACTGAAGCTTTCTTT; j_gene: TRBJ1-1; v_gene: TRBV5-6; abundance: .; d_gene: .
CDR3aa: CASSLSGTSGQDTQYF; CDR3nt: TGCGCCAGCAGCTTGAGTGGGACTAGCGGCCAAGATACGCAGTATTTT; j_gene: TRBJ2-3; v_gene: TRBV5-1; abundance: .; d_gene: TRBD2
CDR3aa: CASSLLGGAFDYGYTF; CDR3nt: TGTGCCAGCAGCTTATTAGGGGGCGCGTTTGACTATGGCTACACCTTC; j_gene: TRBJ1-2; v_gene: TRBV7-9; abundance: .; d_gene: TRBD1
CDR3aa: CASSTWDSNNQPQHF; CDR3nt: TGTGCCAGCAGCACCTGGGACAGTAACAATCAGCCCCAGCATTTT; j_gene: TRBJ1-5; v_gene: TRBV5-6; abundance: .; d_gene: TRBD1
CDR3aa: CASSEQAQYF; CDR3nt: TGCGCCAGCAGTGAGCAGGCGCAGTACTTC; j_gene: TRBJ2-7; v_gene: TRBV10-2; abundance: .; d_gene: .
CDR3aa: CASKFQGNSAAYEQYF; CDR3nt: TGTGCCTCTAAATTCCAAGGGAATTCGGCGGCCTACGAGCAGTACTTC; j_gene: TRBJ2-7; v_gene: TRBV5-4; abundance: .; d_gene: .
CDR3aa: CSVVAGGPVYF; CDR3nt: TGCAGCGTTGTAGCGGGGGGCCCCGTGTATTTT; j_gene: TRBJ2-3; v_gene: TRBV29-1; abundance: .; d_gene: TRBD2
CDR3aa: CASSLVSDTQYF; CDR3nt: TGTGCCAGCAGCTTAGTGTCTGATACGCAGTATTTT; j_gene: TRBJ2-3; v_gene: TRBV11-2; abundance: .; d_gene: .
CDR3aa: CASSLGTDGNTIYF; CDR3nt: TGTGCCAGCAGCTTAGGGACAGATGGAAACACCATATATTTT; j_gene: TRBJ1-3; v_gene: TRBV7-9; abundance: once; d_gene: .
CDR3aa: CASSLKAGGTGPYNEQFF; CDR3nt: TGTGCCAGCAGCTTAAAGGCAGGGGGGACGGGGCCCTACAATGAGCAGTTCTTC; j_gene: TRBJ2-1; v_gene: TRBV7-3; abundance: .; d_gene: .
CDR3aa: CASSPQGRGYTF; CDR3nt: TGTGCCAGCAGTCCACAGGGTAGAGGCTACACCTTC; j_gene: TRBJ1-2; v_gene: TRBV6-6; abundance: .; d_gene: .
CDR3aa: CASSTLDLLAQHF; CDR3nt: TGTGCCAGTAGTACCCTAGACCTCTTAGCCCAGCATTTT; j_gene: TRBJ1-5; v_gene: TRBV19; abundance: .; d_gene: .
CDR3aa: CASSPAVGQKVWETQYF; CDR3nt: TGTGCCAGTAGCCCTGCTGTGGGACAGAAAGTTTGGGAGACCCAGTACTTC; j_gene: TRBJ2-5; v_gene: TRBV19; abundance: .; d_gene: TRBD1
CDR3aa: CASSQMTGLLNSPLHF; CDR3nt: TGTGCCAGCAGCCAAATGACGGGACTGCTGAATTCACCCCTCCACTTT; j_gene: TRBJ1-6; v_gene: TRBV3-1/TRBV3-2; abundance: once; d_gene: .
CDR3aa: CASSRGAGRTDTQYF; CDR3nt: TGTGCCAGCAGCCGGGGGGCAGGGCGCACAGATACGCAGTATTTT; j_gene: TRBJ2-3; v_gene: TRBV11-2; abundance: .; d_gene: .
CDR3aa: CASSQGFNSPLHF; CDR3nt: TGTGCCAGCAGCCAAGGTTTTAATTCACCCCTCCACTTT; j_gene: TRBJ1-6; v_gene: TRBV14; abundance: once; d_gene: .
CDR3aa: CASSEQGEQPQHF; CDR3nt: TGTGCCAGCAGTGAACAGGGGGAACAGCCCCAGCATTTT; j_gene: TRBJ1-5; v_gene: TRBV12-3/TRBV12-4; abundance: .; d_gene: TRBD1
CDR3aa: CAIRQRELTETQYF; CDR3nt: TGTGCCATCAGGCAGCGGGAGCTGACGGAGACCCAGTACTTC; j_gene: TRBJ2-5; v_gene: TRBV10-3; abundance: .; d_gene: TRBD2
CDR3aa: CASGLGNTEAFF; CDR3nt: TGTGCCAGCGGTTTAGGGAACACTGAAGCTTTCTTT; j_gene: TRBJ1-1; v_gene: TRBV28; abundance: .; d_gene: .
CDR3aa: CASSPSGYTGELFF; CDR3nt: TGTGCCAGCAGCCCCTCTGGCTACACCGGGGAGCTGTTTTTT; j_gene: TRBJ2-2; v_gene: TRBV13; abundance: .; d_gene: .
CDR3aa: CSASFSDTRSNQPQHF; CDR3nt: TGCAGTGCTAGTTTCTCGGACACCAGAAGCAATCAGCCCCAGCATTTT; j_gene: TRBJ1-5; v_gene: TRBV20-1; abundance: .; d_gene: .
CDR3aa: CASSVATSTDRGPGNTIYF; CDR3nt: TGTGCCAGCAGCGTAGCTACCTCTACCGACAGGGGGCCTGGAAACACCATATATTTT; j_gene: TRBJ1-3; v_gene: TRBV9; abundance: .; d_gene: TRBD1
CDR3aa: CASSLMPGGDQPQHF; CDR3nt: TGTGCCAGCAGCTTGATGCCCGGTGGAGATCAGCCCCAGCATTTT; j_gene: TRBJ1-5; v_gene: TRBV5-5; abundance: .; d_gene: .
CDR3aa: CASSLEGEQPQHF; CDR3nt: TGCGCCAGCAGCTTGGAAGGAGAGCAGCCCCAGCATTTT; j_gene: TRBJ1-5; v_gene: TRBV5-1; abundance: .; d_gene: .
CDR3aa: CASSPQGANTEAFF; CDR3nt: TGTGCCAGCAGCCCCCAGGGGGCGAACACTGAAGCTTTCTTT; j_gene: TRBJ1-1; v_gene: TRBV14; abundance: few; d_gene: TRBD1
CDR3aa: CASSQDRRYGYTF; CDR3nt: TGTGCCAGCAGTCAGGACAGAAGGTATGGCTACACCTTC; j_gene: TRBJ1-2; v_gene: TRBV12-3/TRBV12-4; abundance: .; d_gene: .
CDR3aa: CSVGAYNEQFF; CDR3nt: TGCAGCGTTGGGGCTTACAATGAGCAGTTCTTC; j_gene: TRBJ2-1; v_gene: TRBV29-1; abundance: .; d_gene: .
CDR3aa: CASRPVDRVNSEAFF; CDR3nt: TGTGCCAGCAGACCCGTCGACAGGGTTAATTCTGAAGCTTTCTTT; j_gene: TRBJ1-1; v_gene: TRBV25-1; abundance: .; d_gene: TRBD1
CDR3aa: CASSFVDNEQFF; CDR3nt: TGTGCCAGCAGCTTCGTGGACAATGAGCAGTTCTTC; j_gene: TRBJ2-1; v_gene: TRBV9; abundance: .; d_gene: .
CDR3aa: CASSPRTAITNSPLHF; CDR3nt: TGTGCCAGCAGTCCAAGGACAGCAATTACAAATTCACCCCTCCACTTT; j_gene: TRBJ1-6; v_gene: TRBV27; abundance: .; d_gene: .
CDR3aa: CASSQGPNTEAFF; CDR3nt: TGTGCCAGCAGCCAAGGACCGAACACTGAAGCTTTCTTT; j_gene: TRBJ1-1; v_gene: TRBV14; abundance: .; d_gene: .
CDR3aa: CASSIWQGVGQPQHF; CDR3nt: TGTGCCAGTAGTATCTGGCAGGGGGTTGGTCAGCCCCAGCATTTT; j_gene: TRBJ1-5; v_gene: TRBV19; abundance: .; d_gene: TRBD1
CDR3aa: CASSPRTSGYTDTQYF; CDR3nt: TGTGCCAGCAGCCCGCGGACTAGCGGGTACACAGATACGCAGTATTTT; j_gene: TRBJ2-3; v_gene: TRBV11-1; abundance: .; d_gene: TRBD2
CDR3aa: CASSFQDTYNEQFF; CDR3nt: TGCGCCAGCAGCTTCCAGGATACCTACAATGAGCAGTTCTTC; j_gene: TRBJ2-1; v_gene: TRBV5-1; abundance: .; d_gene: .
CDR3aa: CASSYYPRVNTEAFF; CDR3nt: TGTGCCAGCAGTTACTACCCCAGGGTGAACACTGAAGCTTTCTTT; j_gene: TRBJ1-1; v_gene: TRBV6-5; abundance: .; d_gene: .
CDR3aa: CASRGGSDSPLHF; CDR3nt: TGCGCCAGCAGGGGCGGAAGTGATTCACCCCTCCACTTT; j_gene: TRBJ1-6; v_gene: TRBV5-1; abundance: .; d_gene: .
CDR3aa: CASSQGGGGVLDTEAFF; CDR3nt: TGTGCCAGCAGCCAAGGGGGAGGGGGCGTGCTGGACACTGAAGCTTTCTTT; j_gene: TRBJ1-1; v_gene: TRBV4-2; abundance: few; d_gene: TRBD1
CDR3aa: CASSSGSKRPSTDTQYF; CDR3nt: TGTGCCAGCAGCTCCGGATCTAAGCGGCCTAGCACAGATACGCAGTATTTT; j_gene: TRBJ2-3; v_gene: TRBV7-9; abundance: .; d_gene: .
CDR3aa: CASSLGRNQPQHF; CDR3nt: TGCGCCAGCAGCCTTGGACGGAATCAGCCCCAGCATTTT; j_gene: TRBJ1-5; v_gene: TRBV4-1; abundance: .; d_gene: .
CDR3aa: CASGRQGVPTGELFF; CDR3nt: TGTGCTAGTGGTCGACAGGGTGTTCCCACCGGGGAGCTGTTTTTT; j_gene: TRBJ2-2; v_gene: TRBV12-5; abundance: .; d_gene: TRBD1
CDR3aa: CASSQRDKTGTVYNEQFF; CDR3nt: TGCGCCAGCAGCCAGAGGGACAAGACCGGGACAGTGTACAATGAGCAGTTCTTC; j_gene: TRBJ2-1; v_gene: TRBV4-1; abundance: .; d_gene: TRBD1
CDR3aa: CASSFASGGHEQFF; CDR3nt: TGTGCCAGCAGCTTCGCCAGCGGGGGGCATGAGCAGTTCTTC; j_gene: TRBJ2-1; v_gene: TRBV4-2; abundance: .; d_gene: TRBD2
CDR3aa: CASTGQGNTEAFF; CDR3nt: TGCGCCAGCACGGGACAGGGGAACACTGAAGCTTTCTTT; j_gene: TRBJ1-1; v_gene: TRBV10-2; abundance: once; d_gene: TRBD1
CDR3aa: CASSQKGLAGLESRTDTQYF; CDR3nt: TGCGCCAGCAGCCAAAAAGGACTAGCGGGATTAGAGTCAAGGACAGATACGCAGTATTTT; j_gene: TRBJ2-3; v_gene: TRBV4-1; abundance: .; d_gene: TRBD2
CDR3aa: CASSQAVKGRAFF; CDR3nt: TGTGCCAGCAGCCAAGCCGTAAAGGGCCGTGCTTTCTTT; j_gene: TRBJ1-1; v_gene: TRBV3-1/TRBV3-2; abundance: .; d_gene: .
CDR3aa: CASSFTEGAGNTIYF; CDR3nt: TGTGCCAGCAGTTTCACCGAGGGTGCTGGAAACACCATATATTTT; j_gene: TRBJ1-3; v_gene: TRBV6-6; abundance: .; d_gene: .
CDR3aa: CASSSQGMNTEAFF; CDR3nt: TGTGCCAGTAGTAGTCAGGGGATGAACACTGAAGCTTTCTTT; j_gene: TRBJ1-1; v_gene: TRBV19; abundance: .; d_gene: .
CDR3aa: CASSDRYRGQTGELFF; CDR3nt: TGTGCCAGCAGCGACCGGTACAGGGGGCAGACCGGGGAGCTGTTTTTT; j_gene: TRBJ2-2; v_gene: TRBV11-2; abundance: once; d_gene: TRBD1
CDR3aa: CASSYTGGNQPQHF; CDR3nt: TGTGCCAGCAGCTACACTGGGGGCAATCAGCCCCAGCATTTT; j_gene: TRBJ1-5; v_gene: TRBV7-9; abundance: .; d_gene: .
CDR3aa: CASSRWAMNTEAFF; CDR3nt: TGTGCCAGTAGTCGGTGGGCCATGAACACTGAAGCTTTCTTT; j_gene: TRBJ1-1; v_gene: TRBV19; abundance: .; d_gene: .
CDR3aa: CASIYGGMNTEAFF; CDR3nt: TGTGCCAGCATATACGGAGGAATGAACACTGAAGCTTTCTTT; j_gene: TRBJ1-1; v_gene: TRBV2; abundance: .; d_gene: .
CDR3aa: CASSESAGHQPQHF; CDR3nt: TGCGCCAGCAGTGAATCGGCAGGCCATCAGCCCCAGCATTTT; j_gene: TRBJ1-5; v_gene: TRBV10-2; abundance: .; d_gene: .